Shown below are 30 T cell receptor beta chains from a single sample sequenced in a study of cytomegalovirus exposure and HLA in healthy donors. PCR primers comprised 60 Vbeta and 13 Jbeta primers. Profiling relied on immunoSEQ multiplex PCR, and the TCRdb table lists in-frame clones only, not all of them. The sample lists about 220,000 clones, about 80% occurring once. Sequenced sample: PBMCs. The receptors shown here come from a man aged 18 to 30 in good health and CMV-seronegative.

The chain combines TRBV28 with TRBJ1-2, with D perhaps matching TRBD1 (5 bases). CDR3 length: 11 amino acids. Per germline, CDR1 MDHEN and CDR2 SYDVKM. V was trimmed by 4 bases and J by 8 bases, leaving 8 bases between them. The CDR3 nucleotides read TGTGCCAGCAGTTGGGGCTACGGCTACACCTTC. Translating it yields CASSWGYGYTF.

The V call is TRBV28, the J call TRBJ2-7; 11 bases fit TRBD2. Germline-derived CDR1 and CDR2 are MDHEN and SYDVKM. CDR3 length: 13 residues. V was pared by 7 bases and J by 3 bases, with 2 bases of the junction left unmatched. In nucleotides, the CDR3 is TGTGCCAGCAAGACTAGCGGGATCTACGAGCAGTACTTC. This encodes CASKTSGIYEQYF.

This chain connects TRBV4-1 to TRBJ2-7, with 9 bases matching TRBD1. The CDR3 length is 15 residues. Per germline, CDR1 MGHRA and CDR2 YSYEKL. Trimming removed 4 bases from V and 3 bases from J; junction bases left unmatched: 7. The CDR3 nucleotides are TGCGCCAGCAGCCCTGGGGGACAGGGTATCTACGAGCAGTACTTC. Translated, it gives CASSPGGQGIYEQYF.

The V call is TRBV28, the J call TRBJ2-5; 10 positions match TRBD2. CDR1 is MDHEN, CDR2 SYDVKM, per germline. This CDR3 spans 15 amino acids. V lost 2 bases to trimming and J lost 2 bases; unmatched junction nucleotides: 2. The CDR3 sequence: CASSLMTSGQETQYF. The CDR3 DNA reads as TGTGCCAGCAGTTTAATGACTAGCGGGCAAGAGACCCAGTACTTC.

This chain joins TRBV7-8 and TRBJ1-3; the match to TRBD1 covers 12 bases. The V and J ends lost 4 bases and 3 bases, in that order; junction bases with no gene match: 7. The V gene's germline CDR1 is SGHVS and CDR2 FQNEAQ. The CDR3 covers 17 residues. CDR3 protein: CASSSRDRGLVGNTIYF. CDR3 coding DNA: TGTGCCAGCAGCTCCCGGGACAGGGGGCTAGTTGGAAACACCATATATTTT.

The rearrangement joins TRBV30 to TRBJ2-1, with TRBD2 identical over 8 bases. CDR1 GTSNPN and CDR2 SVGIG come from the germline V gene (reference sequence). The CDR3 contains 14 residues. The V segment lost 3 bases and the J segment 3 bases; nucleotides outside the gene matches: 4. In DNA form, the CDR3 reads TGTGCCTGGAGCGTCAGCGGGGGCTACAATGAGCAGTTCTTC. Amino acid sequence: CAWSVSGGYNEQFF.

This rearrangement joins TRBV7-8 to TRBJ2-1; 9 bases are a match to TRBD1. This CDR3 comprises 16 residues. Per the germline V gene, CDR1 is SGHVS and CDR2 is FQNEAQ. V trimming: 4 bases; J trimming: 7 bases; junction bases outside the gene matches: 11. The CDR3 is CASSSGNRGLTNEQFF. CDR3 coding DNA: TGTGCCAGCAGCTCAGGGAACAGGGGGCTAACGAATGAGCAGTTCTTC.

The V gene is TRBV5-1, the J gene TRBJ2-7; perhaps TRBD2 as D (5 bases). Germline lookup yields CDR1 SGHRS and CDR2 YFSETQ. The CDR3 has 13 residues. Trimming cost V 3 bases and J 3 bases, with 10 bases left between them. The CDR3 reads CASSSSGYYEQYF. The CDR3 DNA follows: TGCGCCAGCAGCTCAAGCGGATACTACGAGCAGTACTTC.

The chain carries TRBV7-2 and TRBJ2-7, with 10 bases that match TRBD2. CDR1 and CDR2 from the germline V gene are SGHTA and FQGNSA. This CDR3 region has 15 residues. The J segment lost 2 bases and the V segment lost 2 bases, leaving 3 bases of the junction unmatched. The CDR3 here is CASSLYGLAAYEQYF. Here the CDR3 DNA reads TGTGCCAGCAGCTTATATGGACTAGCGGCCTACGAGCAGTACTTC.

The chain uses TRBV2 and TRBJ1-2, with D perhaps matching TRBD1 (5 bases). V lost 5 bases, J lost 4 bases, and 17 bases lay in between. Germline V gives CDR1 SNHLY, CDR2 FYNNEI. This CDR3 spans 15 amino acids. CDR3 loop: CASSPQAPLGYGYTF. CDR3 nucleotide sequence: TGTGCCAGCAGTCCACAGGCGCCGCTGGGCTATGGCTACACCTTC.

The V call is TRBV5-1, the J call TRBJ2-2; D is undetermined. The CDR3 is made up of 14 amino acids. The germline V and J ends were trimmed by 4 bases and 0 bases, with 7 bases remaining between them. Germline values: CDR1 SGHRS, CDR2 YFSETQ. This CDR3 reads CASSPTPNTGELFF. The CDR3 DNA reads as TGCGCCAGCAGCCCGACTCCGAACACCGGGGAGCTGTTTTTT.

This clone showed up just once. The chain uses TRBV7-9 and TRBJ2-1; TRBD2 aligns across 8 bases. The CDR3 consists of 15 residues. Germline V lookup: CDR1 SEHNR, CDR2 FQNEAQ (reference sequence). Trimming took 5 bases from V and 8 from J; bases not matched to a gene: 11. In DNA, the CDR3 is TGTGCCAGCAGCGAGACTAGCGCGCTGGTCGATGAGCAGTTCTTC. This translates into CASSETSALVDEQFF.

The gene calls are TRBV19 and TRBJ1-3; D remains unclear. The ends were cut back, 7 bases at V and 2 bases at J, with 12 bases in the middle. Germline loops: CDR1 LNHDA, CDR2 SQIVND (reference sequence). The CDR3 consists of 14 residues. The CDR3 protein is CASNEIVAGNTIYF. In DNA form, the CDR3 reads TGTGCCAGTAACGAGATAGTAGCTGGAAACACCATATATTTT.

The chain employs TRBV28 and TRBJ2-7; 7 bases line up with TRBD2. Per germline, CDR1 MDHEN and CDR2 SYDVKM. J was trimmed by 12 bases and V by 5 bases; bases with no gene match: 7. The CDR3 length is 11 residues. CDR3 sequence: CASSPGEGGYF. DNA for the CDR3: TGTGCCAGCAGTCCCGGGGAGGGTGGGTACTTC.

This clone was detected a few times. The chain uses TRBV6-1 and TRBJ1-1; D is uncertain. Per germline, CDR1 MNHNS and CDR2 SASEGT. This CDR3 is built from 11 residues. V was trimmed by 1 base and J by 8 bases, leaving 5 bases between them. This CDR3 is CASSEVTEAFF. DNA of the CDR3: TGTGCCAGCAGTGAAGTTACAGAAGCTTTCTTT.

V and J are TRBV5-4 and TRBJ2-1; 8 bases fit TRBD2. Germline-derived CDR1 and CDR2 are SGHNT and YYREEE (reference sequence). There are 17 residues in the CDR3. Trimming cost V 1 base and J 6 bases; bases outside gene matches: 12. CDR3 loop: CASSLSRGTRIGNEQFF. CDR3 bases: TGTGCCAGCAGCTTGAGTAGAGGGACTAGAATTGGCAATGAGCAGTTCTTC.

The chain joins TRBV10-1 to TRBJ1-5; TRBD1 agrees at 7 bases. Germline values: CDR1 WNHNN, CDR2 SYGVQD (reference sequence). The CDR3 covers 14 residues. V gave up 10 bases and J gave up 3 bases; unmatched junction bases: 9. The chain's CDR3 is CATTTDRANQPQHF. CDR3 bases: TGCGCCACCACGACCGACAGGGCCAATCAGCCCCAGCATTTT.

This clone was seen a single time. This sample includes further DNA sequences coding for the same CDR3. The chain links TRBV6-5 to TRBJ1-3, with D uncertain. This CDR3 region has 16 residues. V was pared by 0 bases and J by 0 bases, with 9 bases between. Germline CDR1 MNHEY, CDR2 SVGAGI. CDR3 loop: CASSYSRQPSGNTIYF. Here the CDR3 DNA reads TGTGCCAGCAGTTACTCGAGGCAGCCCTCTGGAAACACCATATATTTT.

The chain has TRBV6-1 and TRBJ2-7; TRBD1 matches at 7 bases. Germline V gene lookup returns CDR1 MNHNS and CDR2 SASEGT. CDR3 length: 15 residues. V shed 4 bases, J shed 2 bases, and the junction held 8 bases outside the gene matches. CDR3 protein: CASSGNQGVAYEQYF. The CDR3 coding sequence is TGTGCCAGCAGTGGAAATCAGGGGGTGGCCTACGAGCAGTACTTC.

The chain uses TRBV30 and TRBJ2-7; no definite D call. Trimming pared 0 bases from V and 3 bases from J, leaving 9 bases between. The CDR3 sequence is 13 residues long. CDR1 and CDR2 (germline): GTSNPN, SVGIG (reference sequence). In DNA form, the CDR3 reads TGTGCCTGGAGTGTGGGCACAAACTACGAGCAGTACTTC. Translated: CAWSVGTNYEQYF.

The chain uses TRBV19 and TRBJ2-6; 10 bases align to TRBD1. Germline V gene sequence: CDR1 LNHDA, CDR2 SQIVND (reference sequence). The CDR3 covers 17 residues. Losses at the gene ends were 5 bases for V and 0 bases for J; bases not matched to a gene: 4. CDR3: CASSDRGLYSGANVLTF. CDR3 DNA sequence: TGTGCCAGTAGTGACAGGGGGCTCTACTCTGGGGCCAACGTCCTGACTTTC.

CDR3 in amino acids: CASSVRDRKNSPLHF. The CDR3, as DNA: TGTGCCAGCAGTGTCCGGGACAGAAAGAATTCACCCCTCCACTTT. The gene calls are TRBV6-1 and TRBJ1-6, with 7 bases fitting TRBD1. This CDR3 is built from 15 residues. Losses at the gene ends were 4 bases for V and 7 bases for J; bases not matched to a gene: 7. The germline V gene encodes CDR1 MNHNS and CDR2 SASEGT.

V usage is TRBV28 and J usage is TRBJ1-5; the D is unclear. The CDR3 length is 12 residues. The germline V and J ends were trimmed by 6 bases and 3 bases, with 6 bases remaining between them. Germline loops: CDR1 MDHEN, CDR2 SYDVKM. The CDR3 DNA sequence: TGTGCCAGCAGGCTAAACAATCAGCCCCAGCATTTT. This encodes CASRLNNQPQHF.

This clone is a singleton in its sample. The J gene is TRBJ2-3, the V gene TRBV27; 8 positions match TRBD2. With V trimmed by 6 bases and J by 8 bases, 7 bases remained unmatched. The V gene's germline CDR1 is MNHEY and CDR2 SMNVEV (reference sequence). The CDR3 loop spans 13 amino acids. DNA for the CDR3: TGTGCCAGCAGACATAATAGCGGGATTACGCAGTATTTT. Residues: CASRHNSGITQYF.

Notes on this clone: A read error may account for a junction end that differs from germline. The rearrangement links TRBV6-6 to TRBJ1-1; tentatively, D is TRBD1 (5 bases). Germline V gene sequence: CDR1 MNHNY, CDR2 SVGAGI (reference sequence). The CDR3 has 12 amino acids. The CDR3 sequence: CAGSSSGLEAFF. In DNA, the CDR3 is TGTGCCGGCAGTTCGTCAGGGCTAGAAGCTTTCTTT.

V and J are TRBV2 and TRBJ2-2, with TRBD2 as a possible D gene (7 bases). The V end was cut by 2 bases, the J end by 3 bases, with 13 bases between. Germline V gene lookup returns CDR1 SNHLY and CDR2 FYNNEI. This CDR3 contains 16 residues. This CDR3 reads CASSESGGAYTGELFF. The CDR3 region has the DNA TGTGCCAGCAGTGAATCGGGGGGCGCTTACACCGGGGAGCTGTTTTTT.

J is TRBJ2-5 and V is TRBV2; D might be TRBD2 (6 bases). Germline V lookup: CDR1 SNHLY, CDR2 FYNNEI. Trimming removed 3 bases from V and 9 bases from J, with 14 bases in between. The CDR3 consists of 13 residues. CDR3 sequence: CASSEPGLPAQYF. CDR3 coding DNA: TGTGCCAGCAGTGAGCCGGGACTTCCGGCCCAGTACTTC.

This clone occurred once. As DNA, the CDR3 is TGTGCCTGGAGATGGGGAGACGGCACAGATACGCAGTATTTT. This sequence encodes CAWRWGDGTDTQYF. V usage is TRBV30 and J usage is TRBJ2-3; D may be TRBD2 (5 bases). Trimming took 3 bases from V and 1 from J, leaving 11 bases between them. Germline CDR1 is GTSNPN and CDR2 is SVGIG (reference sequence). The CDR3 contains 14 residues.

This chain uses TRBV5-1 with TRBJ1-2; TRBD1 might be the D (6 bases). The V gene lost 4 bases and the J gene lost 6 bases, with 16 bases spanning the gap. The CDR3 spans 14 residues. Germline loops: CDR1 SGHRS, CDR2 YFSETQ. The CDR3 sequence: CASSPGQPGDGYTF. The CDR3 DNA sequence: TGCGCCAGCAGCCCCGGACAGCCTGGGGATGGCTACACCTTC.

The V call is TRBV27, the J call TRBJ2-1; 8 nucleotides match TRBD1. The CDR3 length is 15 residues. From germline, CDR1 is MNHEY and CDR2 SMNVEV (reference sequence). Trimming removed 5 bases from V and 6 bases from J; junction bases left unmatched: 9. The CDR3 loop is CASSTRGRGSNEQFF. For the CDR3, the DNA is TGTGCCAGCAGTACCAGGGGGCGAGGGTCCAATGAGCAGTTCTTC.